Each of the 14 T cell receptor beta chains below was sequenced from the same sample in a study of kidney transplant recipient with SARS-CoV-2 infection. TCRdb re-called the reads through MiXCR, storing one row per CDR3 protein. The repertoire holds 200,000 to 250,000 distinct CDR3 sequences, with about 28% as singletons. The sequencing here drew on a blood sample, taken at baseline and on day 111 from a kidney transplant recipient. These receptors were taken from a young adult male patient who had COVID-19 and was a kidney transplant recipient. Part of the T cells may come from the graft donor.

This clonotype was detected many times. The CDR3 loop is CASGSNVSRKTYGYTF. In DNA, the CDR3 is TGTGCCAGCGGAAGTAATGTCTCGCGAAAGACCTATGGCTACACCTTC. The V gene is TRBV5-5, the J gene TRBJ1-2; no definite D call. CDR1 and CDR2 (germline): SGHKS, YYEKEE (reference sequence). The CDR3 has 16 residues. Trimming cost V 7 bases and J 4 bases, with 23 bases left between them.

In its sample, this clonotype was seen many times. This sequence joins TRBV3-1 and TRBJ2-7; D gene ambiguous. V lost 0 bases, J lost 3 bases, and 15 bases lay in between. The germline V gene has CDR1 LGHDT and CDR2 YNNKEL (reference sequence). The CDR3 has 16 residues. The DNA for the CDR3 is TGTGCCAGCAGCCAAGACATAGGGCACAGACGCTACGAGCAGTACTTC. Its protein is CASSQDIGHRRYEQYF.

Concerning this clonotype: A much larger clone lies one base from this, so it may be a read error. V usage is TRBV4-1 and J usage is TRBJ1-4, with D maybe TRBD1 (5 bases). Trimming removed 7 bases at V and 6 bases at J, with 18 bases between. This CDR3 has 15 residues. Germline CDR1 and CDR2: MGHRA and YSYEKL. CDR3 bases: TGCGCCAGCAACCAGTCAGGGAGGGTTGATGAAAAACTGTTTTTT. It specifies CASNQSGRVDEKLFF.

This clonotype was seen repeatedly, ten times or more. The chain is built from TRBV20-1 and TRBJ2-1, with 7 bases matching TRBD1. Trimming cost V 6 bases and J 6 bases; bases outside gene matches: 5. The CDR3 covers 12 residues. Germline-derived CDR1 and CDR2 are DFQATT and SNEGSKA (reference sequence). CDR3 in DNA: TGCAGTGCCTTGACAGGGCCCAATGAGCAGTTCTTC. Protein sequence: CSALTGPNEQFF.

This clonotype came up once. A much larger clone lies one base from this, so it may be a read error. V usage is TRBV6-5 and J usage is TRBJ2-2; tentatively, D is TRBD2 (5 bases). Germline V gene data show CDR1 as MNHEY and CDR2 as SVGAGI. The CDR3 totals 15 residues. The CDR3 DNA is TGTGTCAGCAGTTACGCGGGCTTGGGCACCGGGGAGCTGTTTTTT. Amino acid sequence: CVSSYAGLGTGELFF.

The table lists this clonotype with many counts. This rearrangement joins TRBV7-3 to TRBJ2-2, with D perhaps TRBD1 or TRBD2 (6 bases each). This CDR3 has 15 residues. In germline, CDR1 is SGHTA, CDR2 FQGTGA. V lost 6 bases to trimming and J lost 7 bases, with 18 bases between them. CDR3 sequence reads: CASSYNPGGGGELFF. In DNA form, the CDR3 reads TGTGCCAGCAGTTACAACCCCGGGGGCGGCGGGGAGCTGTTTTTT.

To note about this clonotype: A much larger clone differs by one base, so this may be a read error. The chain recombines TRBV10-1 with TRBJ1-2; D not certain. Germline V gives CDR1 WNHNN, CDR2 SYGVQD (reference sequence). There are 17 residues in the CDR3. V was cut by 5 bases and J by 6 bases, with 25 bases left in between. CDR3 sequence reads: CASSHRLRSRKTHGYTF. The CDR3 nucleotides read TGCGCCAGCAGTCATAGACTAAGATCGCGAAAGACCCATGGCTACACCTTC.

This clonotype has at least ten counts. This rearrangement joins TRBV19 to TRBJ2-1; TRBD2 might be the D (5 bases). Deletions cut 6 bases from V and 3 bases from J, with 9 bases between. Germline V gives CDR1 LNHDA, CDR2 SQIVND (reference sequence). This CDR3 is built from 13 residues. This CDR3 is CASREDHYNEQFF. In nucleotides, the CDR3 is TGTGCCAGTAGGGAGGACCACTACAATGAGCAGTTCTTC.

This clonotype turned up a few times. The chain combines TRBV24-1 with TRBJ1-2; D gene uncertain. Trimming took 6 bases from V and 4 from J, leaving 23 bases between them. CDR1 and CDR2 (germline): KGHDR, SFDVKD. This CDR3 has 17 amino acids. CDR3 amino acids: CATSKLSSTRKTYGYTF. The DNA for the CDR3 is TGTGCCACCAGTAAGTTAAGTAGTACCAGAAAGACCTATGGCTACACCTTC.

V and J are TRBV25-1 and TRBJ2-4, with 7 bases matching TRBD1. The assigned J gene may be wrong: the sequence end matches TRBJ2-7 better. There are 13 residues in the CDR3. Germline CDR1 reads MGHDK; CDR2 reads SYGVNS. In nucleotides, the CDR3 is TGTGCCAGCGCCTGGACAGGCCCCTACGAGCAGTACTTC. It specifies CASAWTGPYEQYF.

Notes on this clonotype: A junction boundary mismatches the germline segment, possibly from a read error. V is TRBV7-9 and J is TRBJ2-2; tentatively, D is TRBD1 or TRBD2 (6 bases each). The V gene's germline CDR1 is SEHNR and CDR2 FQNEAQ (reference sequence). The CDR3 totals 16 residues. The CDR3 loop reads CANSLGAREGTGELFF. CDR3 nucleotide sequence: TGTGCCAACAGCTTGGGGGCGCGGGAAGGCACCGGGGAGCTGTTTTTT.

As regards this clonotype: A much larger clone differs from this one at a single base, so this may be a read error. The CDR3 spells CASKTGNLFTDTQHF. In DNA, the CDR3 is TGTGCCAGCAAGACGGGGAACCTTTTCACAGATACGCAGCATTTT. The chain uses TRBV6-5 and TRBJ2-3; no clear D. The DNA end is more similar to TRBJ1-5, so the J call may be wrong. CDR3 length: 15 residues. Germline V gives CDR1 MNHEY, CDR2 SVGAGI.

This clonotype was picked up many times. The V and J genes are TRBV5-8 and TRBJ1-1; D possibly corresponds to TRBD1 (5 bases). CDR1 is SGHTS and CDR2 is YDEGEE in the germline V gene. V lost 4 bases, J lost 2 bases, and 12 bases lay in between. The CDR3 has 14 amino acids. CDR3 DNA: TGTGCCAGCAGCCTACCCGGGGGTAACACTGAAGCTTTCTTT. This translates into CASSLPGGNTEAFF.

Of note for this clonotype: A much larger clone differs by one base, so this may be a read error. The chain has TRBV29-1 and TRBJ1-4, with a weak D call TRBD1 (6 bases). The CDR3 spans 12 residues. Trimming shortened V by 6 bases and J by 8 bases, and 13 bases separated the two germline ends. CDR1 SQVTM and CDR2 ANQGSEA come from the germline V gene. CDR3 DNA: TGCAGCGTGTGGGGGGGCAAGGAAAAACTGTTTTTT. Translating gives CSVWGGKEKLFF.